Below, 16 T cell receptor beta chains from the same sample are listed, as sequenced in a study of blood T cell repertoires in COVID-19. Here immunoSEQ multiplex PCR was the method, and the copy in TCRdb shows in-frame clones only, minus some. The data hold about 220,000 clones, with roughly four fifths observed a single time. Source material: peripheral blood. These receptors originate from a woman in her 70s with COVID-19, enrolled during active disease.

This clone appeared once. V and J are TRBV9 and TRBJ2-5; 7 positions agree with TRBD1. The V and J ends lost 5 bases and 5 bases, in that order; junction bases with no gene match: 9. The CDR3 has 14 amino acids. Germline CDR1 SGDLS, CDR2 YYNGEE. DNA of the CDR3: TGTGCCAGCAGTCCTGGACAGGTGGTGGAGACCCAGTACTTC. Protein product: CASSPGQVVETQYF.

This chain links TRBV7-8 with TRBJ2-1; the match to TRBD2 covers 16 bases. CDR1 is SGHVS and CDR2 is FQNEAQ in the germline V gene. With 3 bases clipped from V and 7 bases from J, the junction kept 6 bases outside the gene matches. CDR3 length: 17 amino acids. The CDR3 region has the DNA TGTGCCAGCAGCTTGGCGGGACTAGCGGGAGGGGGGAATGAGCAGTTCTTC. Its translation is CASSLAGLAGGGNEQFF. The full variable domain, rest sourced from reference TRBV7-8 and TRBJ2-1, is GAGVSQSPRYKVAKRGQDVALRCDPISGHVSLFWYQQALGQGPEFLTYFQNEAQLDKSGLPSDRFFAERPEGSVSTLKIQRTQQEDSAVYLCASSLAGLAGGGNEQFFGPGTRLTVL.

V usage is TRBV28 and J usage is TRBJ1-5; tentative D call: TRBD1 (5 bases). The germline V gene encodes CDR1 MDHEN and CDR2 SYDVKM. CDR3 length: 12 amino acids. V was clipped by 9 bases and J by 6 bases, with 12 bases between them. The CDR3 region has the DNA TGTGCCAGTGGGGGGAGGCGTCAGCCCCAGCATTTT. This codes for CASGGRRQPQHF.

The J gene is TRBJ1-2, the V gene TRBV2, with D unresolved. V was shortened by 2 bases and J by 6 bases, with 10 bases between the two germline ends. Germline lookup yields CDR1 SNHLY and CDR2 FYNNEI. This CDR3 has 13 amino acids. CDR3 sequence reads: CASSESGLNGYTF. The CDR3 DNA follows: TGTGCCAGCAGTGAATCGGGGTTAAATGGCTACACCTTC.

Written as DNA, the CDR3 is TGTGCCTGGGAAGACGGGGGTGGTGGCTACACCTTC. This gives the protein CAWEDGGGGYTF. The chain joins TRBV30 to TRBJ1-2; TRBD1 is a possible D gene (5 bases). Trimming pared 5 bases from V and 7 bases from J, leaving 14 bases between. The CDR3 loop spans 12 amino acids. Germline CDR1 reads GTSNPN; CDR2 reads SVGIG (reference sequence).

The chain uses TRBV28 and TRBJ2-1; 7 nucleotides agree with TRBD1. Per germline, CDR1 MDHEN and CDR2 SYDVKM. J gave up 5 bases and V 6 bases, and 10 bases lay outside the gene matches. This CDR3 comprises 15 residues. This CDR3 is CASSRPGQTDNEQFF. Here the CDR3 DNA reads TGTGCCAGCAGCCGACCGGGACAGACGGACAATGAGCAGTTCTTC.

This chain's CDR3 is CASSTVMGGGDSGNTIYF. The CDR3 DNA follows: TGTGCCAGCAGTACTGTTATGGGGGGGGGAGACTCTGGAAACACCATATATTTT. This chain uses TRBV28 with TRBJ1-3; a weak D match, TRBD1 (5 bases). CDR3 length: 18 amino acids. The V end lost 5 bases, the J end lost 0 bases, and 20 bases lay between the germline ends. Germline V gene lookup returns CDR1 MDHEN and CDR2 SYDVKM.

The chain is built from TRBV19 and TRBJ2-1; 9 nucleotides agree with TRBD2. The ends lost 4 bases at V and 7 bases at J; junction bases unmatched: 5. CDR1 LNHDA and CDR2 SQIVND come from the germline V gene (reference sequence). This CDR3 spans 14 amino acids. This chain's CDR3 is CASSSGRAPNEQFF. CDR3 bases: TGTGCCAGTAGTAGCGGGAGGGCTCCTAATGAGCAGTTCTTC.

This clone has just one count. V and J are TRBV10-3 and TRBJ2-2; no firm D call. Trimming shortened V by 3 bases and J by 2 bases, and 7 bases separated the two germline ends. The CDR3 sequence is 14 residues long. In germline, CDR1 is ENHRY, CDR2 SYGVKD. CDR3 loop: CAISDMYNTGELFF. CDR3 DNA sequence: TGTGCCATCAGTGATATGTATAACACCGGGGAGCTGTTTTTT.

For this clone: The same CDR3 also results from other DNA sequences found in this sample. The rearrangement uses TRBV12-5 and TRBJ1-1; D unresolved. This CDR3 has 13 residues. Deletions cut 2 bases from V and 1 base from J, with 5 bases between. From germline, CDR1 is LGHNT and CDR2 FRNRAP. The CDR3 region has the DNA TGTGCTAGTGGTTTGCGGGAGAACACTGAAGCTTTCTTT. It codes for CASGLRENTEAFF.

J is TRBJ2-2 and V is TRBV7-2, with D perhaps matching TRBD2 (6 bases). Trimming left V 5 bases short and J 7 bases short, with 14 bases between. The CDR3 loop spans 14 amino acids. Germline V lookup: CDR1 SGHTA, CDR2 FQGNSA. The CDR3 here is CASSNLRGSGELFF. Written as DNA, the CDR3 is TGTGCCAGCAGCAACCTACGGGGGAGCGGGGAGCTGTTTTTT.

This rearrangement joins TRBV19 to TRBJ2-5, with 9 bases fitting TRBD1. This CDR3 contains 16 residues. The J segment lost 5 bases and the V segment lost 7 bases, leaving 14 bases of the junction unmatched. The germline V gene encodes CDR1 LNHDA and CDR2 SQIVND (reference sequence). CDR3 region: CASTTPGQGGGETQYF. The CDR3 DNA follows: TGTGCCAGTACCACCCCGGGACAGGGCGGTGGCGAGACCCAGTACTTC.

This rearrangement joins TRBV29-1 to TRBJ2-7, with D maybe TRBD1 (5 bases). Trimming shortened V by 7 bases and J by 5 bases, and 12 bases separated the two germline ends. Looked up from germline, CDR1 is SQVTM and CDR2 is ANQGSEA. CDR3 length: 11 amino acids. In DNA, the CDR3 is TGCAGCGGTTGGCAGGGCCACGAGCAGTACTTC. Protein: CSGWQGHEQYF.

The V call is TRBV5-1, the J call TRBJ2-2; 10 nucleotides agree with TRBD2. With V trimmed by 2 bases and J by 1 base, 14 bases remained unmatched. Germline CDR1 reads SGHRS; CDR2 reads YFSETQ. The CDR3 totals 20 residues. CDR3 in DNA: TGCGCCAGCAGCTTTCCAAGCGGGAGGGAAAGTCGGCTGAACACCGGGGAGCTGTTTTTT. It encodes CASSFPSGRESRLNTGELFF.

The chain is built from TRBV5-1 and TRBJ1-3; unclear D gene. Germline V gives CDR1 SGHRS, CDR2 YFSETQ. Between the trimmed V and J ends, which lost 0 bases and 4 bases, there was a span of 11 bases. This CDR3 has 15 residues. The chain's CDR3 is CASSLDTGDGNTIYF. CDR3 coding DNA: TGCGCCAGCAGCTTGGACACCGGAGACGGAAACACCATATATTTT.

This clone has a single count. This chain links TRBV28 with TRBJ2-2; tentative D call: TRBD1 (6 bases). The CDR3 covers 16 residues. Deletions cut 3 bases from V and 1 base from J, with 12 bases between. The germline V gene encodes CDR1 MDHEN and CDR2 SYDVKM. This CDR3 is CASSFWGQGNTGELFF. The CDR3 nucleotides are TGTGCCAGCAGTTTTTGGGGGCAAGGGAACACCGGGGAGCTGTTTTTT.